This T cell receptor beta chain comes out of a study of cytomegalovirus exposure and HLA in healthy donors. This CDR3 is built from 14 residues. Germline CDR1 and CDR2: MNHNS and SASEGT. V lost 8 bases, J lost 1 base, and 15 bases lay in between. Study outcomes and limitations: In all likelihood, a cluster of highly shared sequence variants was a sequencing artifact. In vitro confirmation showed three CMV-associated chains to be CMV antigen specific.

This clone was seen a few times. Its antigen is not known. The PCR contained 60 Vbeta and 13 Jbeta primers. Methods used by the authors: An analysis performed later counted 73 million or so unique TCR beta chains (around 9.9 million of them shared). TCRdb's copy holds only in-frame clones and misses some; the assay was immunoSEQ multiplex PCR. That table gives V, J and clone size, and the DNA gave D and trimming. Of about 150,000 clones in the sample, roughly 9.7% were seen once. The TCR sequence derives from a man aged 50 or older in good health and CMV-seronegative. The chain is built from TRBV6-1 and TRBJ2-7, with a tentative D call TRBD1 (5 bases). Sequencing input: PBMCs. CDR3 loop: CASEAGWASYEQYF. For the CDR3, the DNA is TGTGCCAGCGAAGCAGGGTGGGCATCCTACGAGCAGTACTTC.